This T cell receptor (beta chain) stems from a study of PD-1 and CTLA-4 blockade in melanoma. Repertoires were generated with immunoSEQ multiplex PCR, while TCRdb's copy carries only in-frame clones and drops some. Of 30,000 to 35,000 clones in the sample, more than 85% were seen once. V was pared by 2 bases and J by 5 bases, with 16 bases between. The CDR3 consists of 16 residues. Germline values: CDR1 LGHDT, CDR2 YNNKEL (reference sequence). Sequencing was performed on CD8+ T cells from peripheral blood, taken from a patient given anti-PD-1 treatment. This clonotype was obtained from a human donor with melanoma. The chain joins TRBV3-1 (or the pseudogene TRBV3-2) to TRBJ2-1; perhaps D is TRBD1 or TRBD2 (5 bases each). The CDR3 nucleotides are TGTGCCAGCAGCCAACCCGACAGCTGGACTGACAATGAGCAGTTCTTC. This translates into CASSQPDSWTDNEQFF.